The present T cell receptor beta chain was sequenced within a study of beta chain features in type 1 diabetes. Study-level findings and limits: Patients with type 1 diabetes carried fewer insertions and had more deletions at their VDJ junctions. Across patients, naive, central memory and Treg TCRB repertoires exhibited apparently greater similarity than was observed across healthy donors.

For this clone: Its antigen is still unknown.

A heparinised blood draw that averaged around 100 mL was obtained once from each donor. All of the isolated RNA was reverse transcribed, so expressed TCRB transcripts were sequenced. A few million reads were obtained on average from naive, central memory and regulatory T cell samples. TCRdb's table, derived via immunoSEQ multiplex PCR, lists solely in-frame clones and lacks some. The sample has under 250,000 clones; 25% to 35% are singletons. Germline V lookup: CDR1 SGHVS, CDR2 FQNEAQ. V was trimmed by 5 bases and J by 3 bases, leaving 21 bases between them. This CDR3 region has 17 residues. The TCR originated in a man aged 25-45 years in good health. The rearrangement joins TRBV7-8 to TRBJ2-3, with D perhaps being TRBD1 or TRBD2 (7 bases each). Sequenced material: central memory CD4+ T cells from blood. CDR3 loop: CASSQGRGPRSTDTQYF. The CDR3 nucleotides read TGTGCCAGCAGCCAAGGGAGGGGGCCTAGGTCGACAGATACGCAGTATTTT.